This record looks at one TCR beta chain sequence and its context. Its cognate antigen has yet to be identified. A junction end diverges from the germline sequence, so it may reflect a read error. Donors were approximately 42 systemically healthy Caucasian individuals from Russia aged roughly 6 to 100 years. Approximately 9 milliliters of peripheral blood were collected from each donor into EDTA-treated Vacutainer tubes. PBMCs were isolated by Ficoll-Paque density-gradient centrifugation, with at least 6 million obtained per sample. Total RNA, at least 6 micrograms per sample, was extracted from PBMCs with Trizol reagent. Naive CD45RAhigh/CD27high T cell percentages were measured by flow cytometry on a PBMC aliquot from every donor. The library was obtained by 5' RACE. For sequencing, an Illumina HiSeq 2500 was employed. A second roughly 7 to 11 cycle PCR used a sample-barcoded 5' primer and a J-beta primer mix. A unique molecular identifier was introduced onto each TCR beta cDNA molecule by a template-switch 5' adaptor carrying 12 random nucleotides. Each sample yielded at least 2.5 million CDR3-containing paired-end reads. All of the RNA was converted into first-strand cDNA using the Mint cDNA synthesis kit, with a TRBC-specific oligonucleotide serving as the primer. Following uracil-DNA glycosylase treatment, all cDNA underwent a first 18-cycle PCR with the universal primers M1SS and BC2_uni_R. From the authors' description of their analysis: For normalization, 1 million high-quality reads were randomly selected from each sample, with every read carrying a distinct molecular identifier. Instead of being binned into consensus sequences, reads that shared molecular identifiers were thrown out. MiTCR, with a Q25 quality threshold and the strictest error-elimination algorithm, was used for CDR3 identification, clonotype clustering and error correction. A nonparametric unseen species model using Euler transformation provided a lower-bound estimate of total TCR beta diversity. In TCRdb, the public reads were trimmed at Q25 with fastp and aligned with MiXCR, with productive beta chains retained. Each CDR3 protein gets just one entry, which takes the most common genes and DNA from the rows behind it. These V and J calls derive from TCRdb rather than the authors' analysis. The sample data list over a million distinct CDR3 sequences, and approximately 60% of these were observed just once. The ten top clones hold approximately 7% of the sample.

This sample is drawn from a study of blood T cells in healthy people across ages (dated by TCRdb to 2014 to 2015). A note on the overall study: In model experiments, template switching captured about one uniquely barcoded TCR beta cDNA molecule for every two T cells. Donors of different ages were randomly distributed across sequencing lanes to avoid experimental bias. The donors were divided into four age groups: young (average around 16 years), middle-aged (approximately 42), aged (approximately 64) and long-lived (approximately 74). Age-related changes in TCR beta repertoire diversity were measured in the study by deep sequencing normalized with unique cDNA molecular identifiers. The study analyzed two additional independent replicas of 1 million unique cDNA reads from the same blood draw for two donors, one aged 18 to 29 and one aged 80 or older. The investigation overall reported the following: Estimates of total diversity based on one million sequenced T cells were regarded as lower bounds and as underestimates. Compared with the aged group, more naive CD4+ T cells, fewer expanded clones and increased TCR diversity were shown by the long-lived group, suggesting age selection. Because the CMV infection status of the donors was unknown, age-related changes in expanded clonotypes may potentially have been confounded. Conclusive comparison of naive and antigen-experienced compartments was prevented by the profiling of bulk unsorted PBMCs. There was a strong correlation between observed TCR beta diversity and the percentage of naive T cells measured by flow cytometry. As age increased, observed TCR beta diversity per million T cells dropped in a roughly linear way, and a significant reduction was already evident by age around 41.

The germline V gene provides CDR1 MNHEY and CDR2 SVGAGI. CDR3 length: 18 amino acids, cysteine to phenylalanine. Of the read, only the CDR3 DNA is kept; its 54 bases are in frame from base 1. The clonotype originates from a man in his late teens or twenties in good health. The rearrangement combines TRBV6-5 with TRBJ2-1; TRBD2 lines up with 9 middle nucleotides. Sequencing input: blood. Here the CDR3 is given as CASSFFAGGPTSDNEQFF. The sequenced DNA: TGTGCCAGCAGTTTTTTTGCGGGAGGGCCCACCTCCGACAATGAGCAGTTCTTC.